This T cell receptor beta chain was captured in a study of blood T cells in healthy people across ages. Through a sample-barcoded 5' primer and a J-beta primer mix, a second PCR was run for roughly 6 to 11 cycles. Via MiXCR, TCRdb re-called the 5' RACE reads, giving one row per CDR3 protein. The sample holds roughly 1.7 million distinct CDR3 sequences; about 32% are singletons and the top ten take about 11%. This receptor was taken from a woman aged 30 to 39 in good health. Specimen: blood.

In DNA, the CDR3 is TGTGCCAGCAGCTTAAGACAGAGAACAGATACGCAGTATTTT. As protein: CASSLRQRTDTQYF. The rearrangement links TRBV13 to TRBJ2-3, with a tentative D call TRBD1 (5 bases). The CDR3 has 14 amino acids. The germline V gene encodes CDR1 PRHDT and CDR2 FYEKMQ (reference sequence). The germline V and J ends were trimmed by 2 bases and 3 bases, with 9 bases remaining between them.